This T cell receptor (beta chain) is from a study of shared clonotypes between healthy human individuals. Samples left unsorted employed 80 million to 95 million PBMCs for genomic DNA. Unsorted PBMCs provided DNA that was sequenced on ten immunoSEQ deep assay plates. Per the study methods: For the immunoSEQ data, sequences were junction-only without quality scores, so filtering differed. Assay used: immunoSEQ multiplex PCR; TCRdb lists only in-frame clones, some missing. Clone size and V and J calls were adopted from that table, with D and trimming inferred from the DNA. The data show about 490,000 clones, roughly 80% seen once. In regard to this clone: The antigen is undetermined.

Trimming removed 2 bases from V and 8 bases from J; junction bases left unmatched: 2. The CDR3 contains 14 residues. Per germline, CDR1 SNHLY and CDR2 FYNNEI. General study points: Investigators collected only blood, and repertoires in tissues likely differ.

The receptor was derived from a woman in her thirties or forties in good health. Some clones in this sample may be carry-over from other donors' samples. The chain is built from TRBV2 and TRBJ1-6, with 8 bases aligning to TRBD1. The sample comprised PBMCs. This chain's CDR3 is CASSEQGAYSPLHF. CDR3 nucleotide sequence: TGTGCCAGCAGTGAACAGGGGGCGTATTCACCCCTCCACTTT.